This T cell receptor (beta chain) stems from a study of cytomegalovirus exposure and HLA in healthy donors. This clone showed up just a few times. The target antigen is unknown. This CDR3 comprises 13 residues. CDR1 is LNHDA, CDR2 SQIVND, per germline (reference sequence). V lost 5 bases and J lost 1, with 8 bases in between. Measured with immunoSEQ multiplex PCR; TCRdb has only the in-frame clones, and not every one. The profile shows roughly 120,000 clones, about 82% of them singletons. Study results and caveats: Subsequent analysis of the 110 or so validation repertoires found a tendency for first-cohort TCR clusters to co-occur. Investigators reported approximately 170 TCR beta chains as tied to cytomegalovirus. Cytomegalovirus status, reportedly, was diagnosed with high specificity and sensitivity by the classifier.

The donors were part of the validation cohort of 120 subjects. That cohort was separate from the first cohort, which comprised 666 subjects. The clonotype comes from a man aged 18 to 30 in good health and CMV-seronegative. The V call is TRBV19, the J call TRBJ1-1; D uncertain. Sequencing was done on a sample of PBMCs. This CDR3 is CASSPNRNTEAFF. CDR3 coding DNA: TGTGCCAGTAGTCCAAACAGGAACACTGAAGCTTTCTTT.